What follows is one TCR beta chain and its context. The antigen remains undetermined. cDNA serving as the sequencing template came from extracted, reverse transcribed RNA. The table came from immunoSEQ multiplex PCR; TCRdb's copy has only in-frame clones and leaves some out. The sample shows fewer than 110,000 clones, 45% to 60% of them seen only once. This sample was taken from a study of CD8+ T cells in alopecia areata. Findings of the study overall: Scalp sequencing captures resident alphabeta T cells of normal skin too. Lesional scalp displayed greater clonality than normal scalp, most notably in alopecia totalis/universalis.

CDR1 is KGHSH, CDR2 LQKENI, per germline. V was clipped by 8 bases and J by 3 bases; unmatched bases: 6. The CDR3 loop spans 14 amino acids. This sequence originates from a human donor in good health. The sample taken for sequencing was CD4+ T cells sorted from blood. The chain carries TRBV18 and TRBJ2-3; the match to TRBD2 covers 9 bases. Here the CDR3 reads CASRASGGTDTQYF. CDR3 bases: TGTGCCAGCCGGGCAAGCGGGGGGACAGATACGCAGTATTTT. The entire variable domain, with the rest obtained from reference TRBV18 and TRBJ2-3, is as follows: NAGVMQNPRHLVRRRGQEARLRCSPMKGHSHVYWYRQLPEEGLKFMVYLQKENIIDESGMPKERFSAEFPKEGPSILRIQQVVRGDSAAYFCASRASGGTDTQYFGPGTRLTVL.